The rows below give T cell receptor beta chains drawn from one sample of a study of cytomegalovirus exposure and HLA in healthy donors. The protocol was immunoSEQ multiplex PCR, while the TCRdb copy is restricted to in-frame clones and leaves out a portion. The table records almost 200,000 clones, 80% to 85% of them present only once. The sequenced sample consisted of PBMCs. Receptor source: a woman aged 25 to 39 in good health and CMV-seronegative. CDR3s include the opening cysteine and the closing phenylalanine or tryptophan. A D gene is named only where the DNA matches it firmly. Rows give clone size only sometimes, using once, few, many, or a class for an expanded clone.

>NA|16|TRBV11-2|TRBJ1-3|NA
CASRLIRGSSGNTIYF
TGTGCCAGCAGACTTATCAGGGGAAGCTCTGGAAACACCATATATTTT
>TRBD2|17|TRBV11-3|TRBJ2-3|NA
CASSARTSGKGADTQYF
TGTGCCAGCAGCGCTAGGACTAGCGGGAAGGGGGCAGATACGCAGTATTTT
>TRBD1|20|TRBV15|TRBJ2-2|NA
CATSRVPSRQGPLNTGELFF
TGTGCCACCAGCAGAGTTCCCTCACGACAGGGGCCATTGAACACCGGGGAGCTGTTTTTT
>TRBD1|15|TRBV6-1|TRBJ2-2|few
CASSLGQGNTGELFF
TGTGCCAGCAGCCTCGGACAGGGAAACACCGGGGAGCTGTTTTTT
>NA|15|TRBV28|TRBJ1-2|NA
CASSLWSAGENGYTF
TGTGCCAGCAGTTTATGGTCGGCAGGGGAGAATGGCTACACCTTC
>NA|13|TRBV6-1|TRBJ2-7|NA
CASTVREQYEQYF
TGTGCCAGCACGGTTCGGGAGCAGTACGAGCAGTACTTC
>NA|14|TRBV9|TRBJ1-5|few
CASSVGGSNQPQHF
TGTGCCAGCAGCGTGGGGGGTAGCAATCAGCCCCAGCATTTT
>NA|15|TRBV14|TRBJ2-1|NA
CASRVGTRPYNEQFF
TGTGCCAGCAGGGTCGGGACAAGACCCTACAATGAGCAGTTCTTC
>NA|15|TRBV5-1|TRBJ2-3|NA
CASSPRPTITDTQYF
TGCGCCAGCAGCCCCAGGCCGACTATCACAGATACGCAGTATTTT
>NA|16|TRBV28|TRBJ2-1|NA
CASSPYRADGLDEQFF
TGTGCCAGCAGTCCCTACAGGGCTGATGGTCTGGATGAGCAGTTCTTC
>TRBD1|16|TRBV6-6|TRBJ1-5|NA
CASSYSEGASNQPQHF
TGTGCCAGCAGTTACTCAGAGGGGGCTAGCAATCAGCCCCAGCATTTT
>NA|14|TRBV29-1|TRBJ2-4|NA
CSVASSFQKNIQYF
TGCAGCGTTGCATCCAGTTTCCAAAAAAACATTCAGTACTTC
>NA|15|TRBV12-5|TRBJ2-1|NA
CASGLTDIRGNEQFF
TGTGCTAGTGGCCTCACGGACATTCGCGGCAATGAGCAGTTCTTC
>NA|14|TRBV5-1|TRBJ2-2|NA
CASSLGVSTGELFF
TGCGCCAGCAGCCTAGGAGTAAGCACCGGGGAGCTGTTTTTT
>TRBD1|15|TRBV6-1|TRBJ1-3|NA
CASSPDRSSGNTIYF
TGTGCCAGCAGCCCGGACAGGTCCTCTGGAAACACCATATATTTT
>NA|17|TRBV25-1|TRBJ1-5|NA
CASSPGWDIYSNQPQHF
TGTGCCAGCAGTCCTGGGTGGGACATATATAGCAATCAGCCCCAGCATTTT
>TRBD1|14|TRBV15|TRBJ1-2|few
CATSTGGRNYGYTF
TGTGCCACCAGTACAGGGGGGAGGAACTATGGCTACACCTTC
>TRBD1|13|TRBV7-9|TRBJ2-5|NA
CASSLPGGETQYF
TGTGCCAGCAGCTTGCCAGGGGGAGAGACCCAGTACTTC
>TRBD2|16|TRBV10-1|TRBJ2-1|NA
CASSESRAGGLGEQFF
TGCGCCAGCAGTGAGTCAAGAGCGGGGGGGCTCGGTGAGCAGTTCTTC
>NA|15|TRBV19|TRBJ2-3|once
CASSILGYSTDTQYF
TGTGCCAGTAGTATCCTAGGATACTCCACAGATACGCAGTATTTT
>NA|13|TRBV6-4|TRBJ2-2|few
CASSRDTTRELFF
TGTGCCAGCAGCAGGGACACCACGAGGGAGCTGTTTTTT
>TRBD1|13|TRBV30|TRBJ1-2|NA
CAWSVQGVRGYTF
TGTGCCTGGAGTGTGCAGGGGGTAAGGGGCTACACCTTC
>NA|14|TRBV6-6|TRBJ1-4|NA
CASRPQGTNEKLFF
TGTGCCAGCAGACCACAGGGAACTAATGAAAAACTGTTTTTT
>NA|15|TRBV19|TRBJ2-2|NA
CATRAGLANTGELFF
TGTGCCACACGCGCAGGACTGGCGAACACCGGGGAGCTGTTTTTT
>TRBD1|14|TRBV5-1|TRBJ1-1|once
CASSLVGQGAEAFF
TGCGCCAGCAGCTTGGTGGGACAGGGGGCTGAAGCTTTCTTT
>TRBD2|14|TRBV29-1|TRBJ2-7|NA
CSVEASGRPYEQYF
TGCAGCGTTGAGGCTAGCGGGAGACCCTACGAGCAGTACTTC
>TRBD1|15|TRBV9|TRBJ1-5|few
CASSAGTGVNQPQHF
TGTGCCAGCAGCGCGGGGACAGGGGTCAATCAGCCCCAGCATTTT
>TRBD1|13|TRBV7-9|TRBJ1-2|NA
CASSLETGTGYTF
TGTGCCAGCAGCTTAGAGACAGGGACTGGCTACACCTTC
>NA|11|TRBV20-1|TRBJ1-2|few
CSAKDRSGYTF
TGCAGTGCGAAAGACAGGTCTGGCTACACCTTC
>TRBD1|16|TRBV6-6|TRBJ1-1|NA
CASSYPDRAGYTEAFF
TGTGCCAGCAGTTACCCGGACAGGGCGGGTTACACTGAAGCTTTCTTT
>NA|18|TRBV4-1|TRBJ1-5|NA
CASSQDRHTVYSNQPQHF
TGCGCCAGCAGCCAAGATCGTCACACAGTCTATAGCAATCAGCCCCAGCATTTT
>NA|10|TRBV20-1|TRBJ2-7|NA
CSARVLEQYF
TGCAGTGCTAGAGTACTCGAGCAGTACTTC
>TRBD2|15|TRBV7-2|TRBJ2-7|NA
CASSLVRLAGGEQYF
TGTGCCAGCAGCTTAGTACGACTAGCGGGAGGCGAGCAGTACTTC
>NA|14|TRBV28|TRBJ1-1|NA
CASSSRVANTEAFF
TGTGCCAGCAGTTCTCGGGTTGCGAACACTGAAGCTTTCTTT
>NA|15|TRBV4-1|TRBJ1-2|NA
CASSKNVRANYGYTF
TGCGCCAGCAGCAAAAACGTCAGGGCTAACTATGGCTACACCTTC
>TRBD1|20|TRBV5-4|TRBJ2-7|NA
CASSRLSGTVIKRSSYEQYF
TGTGCCAGCAGCAGGTTATCCGGGACAGTGATAAAAAGGAGCTCCTACGAGCAGTACTTC
>NA|15|TRBV28|TRBJ1-5|NA
CASSLVGASNQPQHF
TGTGCCAGCAGTTTAGTGGGGGCTAGCAATCAGCCCCAGCATTTT
>TRBD1|15|TRBV5-6|TRBJ1-4|NA
CASSRTGASNEKLFF
TGTGCCAGCAGCCGGACAGGGGCCAGTAATGAAAAACTGTTTTTT
>NA|13|TRBV11-2|TRBJ1-5|NA
CASSPERVQPQHF
TGTGCCAGCAGCCCTGAGCGCGTTCAGCCCCAGCATTTT
>NA|15|TRBV2|TRBJ2-3|few
CASSVRGSFTDTQYF
TGTGCCAGCAGTGTAAGGGGGAGTTTCACAGATACGCAGTATTTT
>TRBD2|16|TRBV18|TRBJ2-1|NA
CASSPPGLADGGEQFF
TGTGCCAGCTCACCACCGGGACTAGCGGACGGGGGGGAGCAGTTCTTC
>TRBD1|13|TRBV29-1|TRBJ2-7|NA
CSVQDRGPYEQYF
TGCAGCGTCCAGGACAGGGGTCCCTACGAGCAGTACTTC
>NA|12|TRBV11-3|TRBJ2-2|NA
CASSPRTGELFF
TGTGCCAGCAGCCCTAGAACCGGGGAGCTGTTTTTT
>NA|14|TRBV6-1|TRBJ2-7|NA
CASSSTWGDDEQYF
TGTGCCAGCAGTTCGACCTGGGGCGACGACGAGCAGTACTTC
>NA|15|TRBV21-1|TRBJ1-5|NA
CASSGTAKSNQPQHF
TGTGCCAGCAGCGGGACAGCCAAAAGCAATCAGCCCCAGCATTTT
>NA|12|TRBV30|TRBJ2-7|NA
CAWTSASYEQYF
TGTGCCTGGACCTCAGCGTCCTACGAGCAGTACTTC
>TRBD1|14|TRBV9|TRBJ2-2|NA
CASSDDRGWGELFF
TGTGCCAGCAGCGACGACAGGGGCTGGGGGGAGCTGTTTTTT
>TRBD2|14|TRBV6-5|TRBJ2-7|NA
CASSGRPQLGEQYF
TGTGCCAGCAGCGGGAGGCCCCAACTAGGCGAGCAGTACTTC